The clone carrying this T cell receptor beta chain showed up many times. The target antigen is unknown. Sample time point: pre-sensitization, week 0. Treatment given: therapeutic diphenylcyclopropenone sensitization with weekly scalp DPC. RNA extraction used unfractionated whole blood as the source of total RNA. TCRdb passed the RACE reads through MiXCR, listing each CDR3 protein once. The sample lists 300,000 to 450,000 distinct CDR3 sequences, 5.5% occurring once. The V and J ends lost 4 bases and 3 bases respectively, with 10 bases between them. Germline V gene data show CDR1 as LGHNA and CDR2 as YSLEER. The CDR3 loop spans 14 amino acids. This specimen belongs to a study of human T cells and chemical hapten exposure. Turning to the study itself: Throughout the roughly 25-week study, diphenylcyclopropenone was applied weekly to the patients' scalps. Patients, chiefly female, had alopecia areata, totalis or universalis.

Whole-study results and caveats: In the PT1 data, expanded TCR counts showed a positive correlation with patch test score.

The clonotype originates from a woman in her late teens or twenties with alopecia areata. Some clones in this sample may be carry-over from other donors' samples. Sample: whole blood, taken in connection with sensitization to the hapten diphenylcyclopropenone (DPC). This sequence joins TRBV4-3 and TRBJ2-4; D is perhaps TRBD1 or TRBD2 (5 bases each). The CDR3, as DNA: TGCGCCAGCAGCCCTCAGGGAGACAAAAACATTCAGTACTTC. Its protein product is CASSPQGDKNIQYF.